This T cell receptor beta chain was recovered during a study of blood T cell repertoires in COVID-19. Study context: The United States, Italy and Spain provided the acute and convalescent COVID-19 samples. PBMCs, B-cell-depleted T cells, or T cells provided the cDNA or gDNA that made up the material.

How the authors handled the data: For nucleated cells, counts were estimated from reference gene primer amplification. Data came from immunoSEQ multiplex PCR; TCRdb stores just in-frame clones and leaves some out. That table furnishes V, J and clone size, whereas the DNA furnished D and trimming. The table shows some 85,000 clones, with more than 60% occurring only once. CDR3 size: 15 residues. Per the germline V gene, CDR1 is LNHDA and CDR2 is SQIVND (reference sequence). V lost 6 bases and J 8 bases, leaving 17 bases between the germline ends. The sequence was collected from a human donor in a cohort sampled during active COVID-19. The sample comprised peripheral blood. The gene calls are TRBV19 and TRBJ1-6, with no clear D. The CDR3 DNA sequence: TGTGCCAGTAGCCCTGACTTGAGATTGTATTCACCCCTCCACTTT. Translated, it gives CASSPDLRLYSPLHF.